This T cell receptor beta chain is from a study of CXCR3-negative and CXCR3-positive naive CD8 T cells (dated by TCRdb to between 2018 and 2020). For the wider study: In total, roughly 150 million TRB reads were obtained, or roughly 1.5 +/- 0.3 million reads per library. Diversity and physicochemical repertoire analyses covered under twelve donors pooled from two independent experiments. The TRBV-TRBJ cluster analysis covered naive subsets from about five donors and memory cells from 3 donors. The study at large found these results: Freshly isolated PBMCs were used for most assays because CXCR3 expression went down partially after cryopreservation. Naive CXCR3-negative and CXCR3-positive cells from the same donor showed similar TRBV-TRBJ usage, whereas memory cells showed distinct patterns. Both naive subsets had comparably high repertoire diversity, while memory CD8+ T cells had much lower repertoire diversity. Because surface CD5, which has been linked to self-reactivity in mice, was comparable between naive subsets, TCR interaction strength was also inferred from TRB CDR3 physicochemical properties. TRB CDR3s from CXCR3-positive naive cells showed higher hydrophobicity (lower Kidera factor 4), lower energy, and higher strength and volume indices than CXCR3-negative naive cells.

The sequencer listed for this sample is NextSeq 550. The Human TCR Profiling Kit (MiLaboratory) was used to make UMI-labeled 5' RACE TRB cDNA libraries. The full amount of extracted RNA was used for cDNA synthesis, and the full amount of resulting cDNA was used for PCR amplification. Libraries were prepared in parallel using an identical number of PCR cycles. From the authors' description of their analysis: About 50,000 +/- 10,000 unique UMI-labeled TRB cDNA molecules per library were extracted with MIGEC and MiXCR, with at least two reads per UMI required. On average, roughly 40,000 +/- 10,000 functional in-frame TRB CDR3 nucleotide clonotypes lacking stop codons were found per library. After downsampling to 5000 UMI-labeled TRB molecules per sample, diversity metrics such as normalized Shannon-Wiener and Chao1 were calculated in VDJtools. For the central five CDR3 residues, VDJtools calculated physicochemical properties weighted by clonotype size, namely interaction energy, strength, volume and Kidera factor 4. TCRdb reprocessed the raw reads; every CDR3 protein sequence is a single record, and DNA is not supplied. The V and J calls here are based on TCRdb, not the publication. This sample's clone table shows thousands of distinct CDR3 sequences. The top ten clonotypes cover more than 2% of the sample.

For each CD8+ T cell subset, flow sorting was done in triplicate, and about 300,000 cells per subset went directly into RLT lysis buffer. Naive CD8+ T cells were defined stringently as CD45RO-CCR7+CD27+CD95- to exclude memory contaminants. Peripheral blood mononuclear cells were isolated from buffy coats using standard density gradient centrifugation. Naive CXCR3-negative and CXCR3-positive CD8+ T cells were flow-sorted using a FACSAria III. An RNeasy Mini Kit was used to extract total RNA from the sorted cells. With no count recorded, this clonotype is classed as medium-sized (0.01 to 0.1%) from frequency. No cognate antigen has been identified for it. The germline V gene (reference sequence) yields LGHDT for CDR1 and YNNKEL for CDR2. The CDR3 measures 15 amino acids from cysteine to phenylalanine. There is no recorded DNA.

The sequence was collected from a human donor in good health. Some clones in this sample may be carry-over from other donors' samples. The sequenced material came from naive CXCR3- CD8+ T cells from blood. In light of the paper, this sample's cell subset or site label describes: CD45RO-CCR7+CD27+CD95- naive CD8+ T cells lacking CXCR3 (TNR3-). The chain links TRBV3-1 with TRBJ2-7. The CDR3 region has the sequence CASSQDLGAAYEQYF.